This entry lists 7 T cell receptor beta chains sequenced from one sample in a study of blood T cell repertoires in COVID-19. The data were produced by immunoSEQ multiplex PCR, yet TCRdb's version contains in-frame clones alone and is incomplete. The sample yields about 120,000 clones, 75% to 90% seen once. The sample taken for sequencing was peripheral blood. Every receptor here comes from an older woman with COVID-19, enrolled during active disease.

The chain uses TRBV7-2 and TRBJ2-5, with 9 bases identical to TRBD2. The CDR3 consists of 15 residues. CDR1 and CDR2 from the germline V gene are SGHTA and FQGNSA. With V trimmed by 2 bases and J by 5 bases, 6 bases remained unmatched. The CDR3 region is CASSLSGTSRETQYF. The CDR3 DNA sequence: TGTGCCAGCAGCTTATCTGGGACTAGCAGGGAGACCCAGTACTTC.

The CDR3: CASSPLPGDYEQYF. CDR3 coding DNA: TGTGCCAGCAGCCCACTTCCCGGGGACTACGAGCAGTACTTC. V is TRBV7-3 and J is TRBJ2-7; perhaps TRBD2 as D (5 bases). Germline CDR1 is SGHTA and CDR2 is FQGTGA. Trimming took 5 bases from V and 3 from J, leaving 14 bases between them. The CDR3 loop spans 14 amino acids. The full variable domain, in which reference TRBV7-3 and TRBJ2-7 provide the parts outside the CDR3, is GAGVSQTPSNKVTEKGKYVELRCDPISGHTALYWYRQSLGQGPEFLIYFQGTGAADDSGLPNDRFFAVRPEGSVSTLKIQRTERGDSAVYLCASSPLPGDYEQYFGPGTRLTVT.

This chain links TRBV6-5 with TRBJ1-4; D is ambiguous. V was cut by 4 bases and J by 6 bases, with 15 bases left in between. Germline CDR1 and CDR2: MNHEY and SVGAGI. The CDR3 consists of 15 residues. This CDR3 reads CASSLADYYDEKLFF. The CDR3 DNA is TGTGCCAGCAGTTTGGCAGACTATTACGATGAAAAACTGTTTTTT.

This clone occurred a few times. The chain carries TRBV6-5 and TRBJ1-5; D not resolved. Trimming took off 7 bases at V and 5 bases at J, with 12 bases between the two ends. Germline CDR1 MNHEY, CDR2 SVGAGI. This CDR3 is built from 13 residues. The DNA for the CDR3 is TGTGCCAGCAAGAGACGAGAGGATCAGCCCCAGCATTTT. It translates to CASKRREDQPQHF.

The chain carries TRBV2 and TRBJ2-7; 10 bases align to TRBD1. This CDR3 spans 15 amino acids. CDR1 SNHLY and CDR2 FYNNEI come from the germline V gene. J lost 5 bases, V lost 5 bases, and 9 bases had no gene match. The CDR3 region has the DNA TGTGCCAGCAGTCTATCAACCGGGACAGGGGACGAGCAGTACTTC. Translated, it gives CASSLSTGTGDEQYF.

The J gene is TRBJ1-4, the V gene TRBV18, with D unresolved. This CDR3 is 14 amino acids long. CDR1 and CDR2 (germline): KGHSH, LQKENI. V was clipped by 0 bases and J by 4 bases, with 6 bases between them. CDR3 region: CASSPPGDNEKLFF. CDR3 DNA sequence: TGTGCCAGCTCACCACCCGGAGATAATGAAAAACTGTTTTTT. Full variable domain (outside the CDR3, taken from reference TRBV18 and TRBJ1-4): NAGVMQNPRHLVRRRGQEARLRCSPMKGHSHVYWYRQLPEEGLKFMVYLQKENIIDESGMPKERFSAEFPKEGPSILRIQQVVRGDSAAYFCASSPPGDNEKLFFGSGTQLSVL.

This chain links TRBV6-5 with TRBJ1-1; D is ambiguous. The V gene's germline CDR1 is MNHEY and CDR2 SVGAGI. The CDR3 has 14 amino acids. Between the trimmed V and J ends, which lost 6 bases and 1 base, there was a span of 12 bases. CDR3 region: CASRRHTENTEAFF. The CDR3 DNA sequence: TGTGCCAGCAGGAGACATACAGAGAACACTGAAGCTTTCTTT.